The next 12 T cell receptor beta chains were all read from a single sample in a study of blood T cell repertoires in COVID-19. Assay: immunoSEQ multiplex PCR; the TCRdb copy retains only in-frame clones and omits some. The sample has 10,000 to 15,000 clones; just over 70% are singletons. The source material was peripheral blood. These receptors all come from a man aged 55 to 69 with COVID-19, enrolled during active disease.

CDR3 sequence reads: CASSIWTSGGNEQFF. The CDR3 DNA sequence: TGTGCCAGTAGTATTTGGACTAGCGGGGGCAATGAGCAGTTCTTC. The rearrangement links TRBV19 to TRBJ2-1; 13 bases are shared with TRBD2. CDR1 is LNHDA, CDR2 SQIVND, per germline (reference sequence). The CDR3 runs to 15 residues. V lost 3 bases to trimming and J lost 6 bases; unmatched junction nucleotides: 2.

The CDR3 reads CASSQTSGKGVEQFF. CDR3 DNA sequence: TGCGCCAGCAGCCAAACTAGCGGGAAGGGTGTTGAGCAGTTCTTC. The chain has TRBV4-1 and TRBJ2-1; 10 bases line up with TRBD2. From germline, CDR1 is MGHRA and CDR2 YSYEKL. The V segment lost 2 bases and the J segment 9 bases; nucleotides outside the gene matches: 7. This CDR3 has 15 amino acids.

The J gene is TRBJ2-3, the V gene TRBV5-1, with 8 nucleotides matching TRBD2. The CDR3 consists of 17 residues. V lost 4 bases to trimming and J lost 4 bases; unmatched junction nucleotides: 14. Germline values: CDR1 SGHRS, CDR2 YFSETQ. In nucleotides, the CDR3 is TGCGCCAGCAGCCTCGGAGGGGCGGGGGGCCTGGCAGATACGCAGTATTTT. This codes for CASSLGGAGGLADTQYF.

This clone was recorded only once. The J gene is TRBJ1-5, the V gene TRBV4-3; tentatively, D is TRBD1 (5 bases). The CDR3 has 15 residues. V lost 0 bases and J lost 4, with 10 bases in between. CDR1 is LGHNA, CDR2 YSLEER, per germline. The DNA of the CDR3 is TGCGCCAGCAGCCAAGATGTGACAGCAAATCAGCCCCAGCATTTT. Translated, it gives CASSQDVTANQPQHF.

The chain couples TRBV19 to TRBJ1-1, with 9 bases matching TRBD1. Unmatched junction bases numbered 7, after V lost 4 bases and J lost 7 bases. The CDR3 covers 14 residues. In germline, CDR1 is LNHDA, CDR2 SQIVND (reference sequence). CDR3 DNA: TGTGCCAGTAGTAGGGACAGGGAGACGGTTGAAGCTTTCTTT. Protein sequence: CASSRDRETVEAFF.

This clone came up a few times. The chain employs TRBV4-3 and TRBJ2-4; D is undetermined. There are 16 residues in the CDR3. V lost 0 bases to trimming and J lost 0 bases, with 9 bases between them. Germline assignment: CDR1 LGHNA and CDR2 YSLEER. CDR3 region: CASSQDTAGAKNIQYF. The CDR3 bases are TGCGCCAGCAGCCAAGATACGGCAGGAGCCAAAAACATTCAGTACTTC.

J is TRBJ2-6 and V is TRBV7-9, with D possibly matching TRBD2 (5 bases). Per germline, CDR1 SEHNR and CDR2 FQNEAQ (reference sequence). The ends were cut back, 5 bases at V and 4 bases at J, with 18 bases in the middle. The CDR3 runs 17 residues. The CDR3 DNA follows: TGTGCCAGCAGCATCTTCATAGGGAGTGGAGGGGCCAACGTCCTGACTTTC. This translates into CASSIFIGSGGANVLTF.

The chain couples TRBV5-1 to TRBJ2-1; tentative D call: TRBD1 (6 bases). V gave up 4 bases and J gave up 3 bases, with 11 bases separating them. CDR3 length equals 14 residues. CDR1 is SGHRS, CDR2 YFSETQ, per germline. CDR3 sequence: CASSVGGGYNEQFF. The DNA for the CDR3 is TGCGCCAGCAGCGTTGGGGGCGGCTACAATGAGCAGTTCTTC.

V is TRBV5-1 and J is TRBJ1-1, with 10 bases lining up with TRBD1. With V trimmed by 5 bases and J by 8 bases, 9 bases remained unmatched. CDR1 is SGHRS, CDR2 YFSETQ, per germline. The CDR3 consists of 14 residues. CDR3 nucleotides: TGCGCCAGCAGAATTTGGACAGGGGGGTTCGAAGCTTTCTTT. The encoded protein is CASRIWTGGFEAFF. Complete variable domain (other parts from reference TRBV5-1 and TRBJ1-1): KAGVTQTPRYLIKTRGQQVTLSCSPISGHRSVSWYQQTPGQGLQFLFEYFSETQRNKGNFPGRFSGRQFSNSRSEMNVSTLELGDSALYLCASRIWTGGFEAFFGQGTRLTVV.

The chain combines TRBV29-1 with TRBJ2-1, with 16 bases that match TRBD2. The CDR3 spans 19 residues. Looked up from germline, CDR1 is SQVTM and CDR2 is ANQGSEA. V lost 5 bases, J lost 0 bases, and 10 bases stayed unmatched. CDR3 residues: CSVSYPGLAGGPSYNEQFF. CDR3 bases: TGCAGCGTTTCTTATCCGGGACTAGCGGGGGGGCCCTCCTACAATGAGCAGTTCTTC.

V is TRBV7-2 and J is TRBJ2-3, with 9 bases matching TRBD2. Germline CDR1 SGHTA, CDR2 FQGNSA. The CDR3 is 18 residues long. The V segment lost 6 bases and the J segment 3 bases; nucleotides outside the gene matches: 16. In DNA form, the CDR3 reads TGTGCCAGCAGTACGGGGGCGGGAGGGCCAGGTGCGACAGATACGCAGTATTTT. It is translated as CASSTGAGGPGATDTQYF.

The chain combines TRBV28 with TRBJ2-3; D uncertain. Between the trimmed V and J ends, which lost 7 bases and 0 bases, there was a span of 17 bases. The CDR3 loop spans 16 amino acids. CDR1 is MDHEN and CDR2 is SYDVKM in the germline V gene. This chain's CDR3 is CASTPIPDISTDTQYF. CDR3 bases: TGTGCCAGCACCCCCATACCAGACATAAGCACAGATACGCAGTATTTT.